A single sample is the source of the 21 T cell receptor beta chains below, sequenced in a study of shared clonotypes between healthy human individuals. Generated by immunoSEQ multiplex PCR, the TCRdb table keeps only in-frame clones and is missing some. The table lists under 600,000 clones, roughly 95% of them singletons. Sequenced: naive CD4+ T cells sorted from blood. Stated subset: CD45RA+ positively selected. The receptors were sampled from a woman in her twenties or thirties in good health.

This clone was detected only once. CDR3 residues: CASSLGAGQGAEQYF. The DNA for the CDR3 is TGTGCCAGCAGCTTAGGGGCGGGACAGGGAGCCGAGCAGTACTTC. The V and J genes are TRBV7-9 and TRBJ2-5, with TRBD1 matching 9 bases. The last part of the DNA fits TRBJ2-7 better; the J call may be wrong. CDR3 length: 15 residues. Germline V gives CDR1 SEHNR, CDR2 FQNEAQ (reference sequence).

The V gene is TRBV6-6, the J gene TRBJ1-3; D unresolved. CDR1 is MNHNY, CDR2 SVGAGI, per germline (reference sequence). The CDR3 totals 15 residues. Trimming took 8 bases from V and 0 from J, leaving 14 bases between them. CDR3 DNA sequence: TGTGCCAGCCGCCCGGCAGCCACCTCTGGAAACACCATATATTTT. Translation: CASRPAATSGNTIYF.

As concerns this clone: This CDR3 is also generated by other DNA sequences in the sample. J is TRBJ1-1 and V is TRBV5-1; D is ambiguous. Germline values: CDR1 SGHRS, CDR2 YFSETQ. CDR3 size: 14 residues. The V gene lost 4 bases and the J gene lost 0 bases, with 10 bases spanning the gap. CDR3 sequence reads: CASSLEGVNTEAFF. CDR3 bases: TGCGCCAGCAGCCTGGAGGGTGTGAACACTGAAGCTTTCTTT.

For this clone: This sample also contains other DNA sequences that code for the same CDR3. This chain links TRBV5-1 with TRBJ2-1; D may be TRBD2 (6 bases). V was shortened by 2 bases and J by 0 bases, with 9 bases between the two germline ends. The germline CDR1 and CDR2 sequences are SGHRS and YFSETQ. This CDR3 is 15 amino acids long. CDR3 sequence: CASSLAGSSYNEQFF. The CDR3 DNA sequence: TGCGCCAGCAGCTTAGCGGGCTCCTCCTACAATGAGCAGTTCTTC.

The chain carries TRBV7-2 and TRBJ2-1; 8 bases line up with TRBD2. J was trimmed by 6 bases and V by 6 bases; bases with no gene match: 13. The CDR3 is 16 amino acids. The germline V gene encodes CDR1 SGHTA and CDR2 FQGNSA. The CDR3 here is CASRLGGVAVANEQFF. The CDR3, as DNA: TGTGCCAGCAGACTCGGGGGGGTAGCGGTGGCCAATGAGCAGTTCTTC.

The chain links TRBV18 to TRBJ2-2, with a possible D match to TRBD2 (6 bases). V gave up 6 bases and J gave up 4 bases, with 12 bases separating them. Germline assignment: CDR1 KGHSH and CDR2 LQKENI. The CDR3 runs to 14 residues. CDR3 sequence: CASSGDSRTGELFF. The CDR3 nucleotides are TGTGCCAGCTCGGGGGACTCCCGCACCGGGGAGCTGTTTTTT.

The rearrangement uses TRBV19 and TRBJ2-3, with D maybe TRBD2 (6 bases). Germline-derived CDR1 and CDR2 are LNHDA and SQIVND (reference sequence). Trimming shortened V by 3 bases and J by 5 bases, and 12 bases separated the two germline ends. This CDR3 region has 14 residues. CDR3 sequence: CASSIGGTQDTQYF. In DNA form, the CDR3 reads TGTGCCAGTAGTATCGGGGGAACGCAAGATACGCAGTATTTT.

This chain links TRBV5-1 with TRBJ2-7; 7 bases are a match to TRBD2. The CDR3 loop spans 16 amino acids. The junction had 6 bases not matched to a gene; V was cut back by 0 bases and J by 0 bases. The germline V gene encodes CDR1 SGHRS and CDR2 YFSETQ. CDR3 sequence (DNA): TGCGCCAGCAGCTTGGCCCCTAGCGGAACCTCCTACGAGCAGTACTTC. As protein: CASSLAPSGTSYEQYF.

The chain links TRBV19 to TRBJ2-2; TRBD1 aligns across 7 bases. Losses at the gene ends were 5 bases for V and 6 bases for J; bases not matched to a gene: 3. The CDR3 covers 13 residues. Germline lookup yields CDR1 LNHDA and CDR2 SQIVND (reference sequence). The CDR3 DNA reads TGTGCCAGTAGTTTCCAGGGGGCCGGGGAGCTGTTTTTT. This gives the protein CASSFQGAGELFF.

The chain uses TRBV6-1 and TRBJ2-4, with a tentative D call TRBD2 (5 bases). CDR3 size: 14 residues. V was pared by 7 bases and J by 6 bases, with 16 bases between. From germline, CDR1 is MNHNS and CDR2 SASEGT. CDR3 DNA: TGTGCCAGCAACGAAGGGAGTCTGGGAAACATTCAGTACTTC. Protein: CASNEGSLGNIQYF.

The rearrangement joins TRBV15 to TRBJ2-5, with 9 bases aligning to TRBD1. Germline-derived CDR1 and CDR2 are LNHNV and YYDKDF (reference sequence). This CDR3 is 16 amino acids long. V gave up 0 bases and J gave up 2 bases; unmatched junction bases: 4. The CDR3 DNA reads TGTGCCACCAGCAGAGATCGCGGACAGGGGCAAGAGACCCAGTACTTC. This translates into CATSRDRGQGQETQYF.

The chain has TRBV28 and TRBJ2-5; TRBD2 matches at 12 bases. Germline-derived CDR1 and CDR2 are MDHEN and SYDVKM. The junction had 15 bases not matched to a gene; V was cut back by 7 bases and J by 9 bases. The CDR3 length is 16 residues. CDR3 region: CASNPGTSGSRLPQYF. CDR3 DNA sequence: TGTGCCAGCAACCCCGGGACTAGCGGGTCACGCCTGCCCCAGTACTTC.

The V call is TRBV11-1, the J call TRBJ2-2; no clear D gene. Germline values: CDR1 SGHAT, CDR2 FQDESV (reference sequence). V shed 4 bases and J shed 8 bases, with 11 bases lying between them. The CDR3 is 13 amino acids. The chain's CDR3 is CASSSSRVGELFF. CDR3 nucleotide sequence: TGTGCCAGCAGCTCCTCACGGGTGGGGGAGCTGTTTTTT.

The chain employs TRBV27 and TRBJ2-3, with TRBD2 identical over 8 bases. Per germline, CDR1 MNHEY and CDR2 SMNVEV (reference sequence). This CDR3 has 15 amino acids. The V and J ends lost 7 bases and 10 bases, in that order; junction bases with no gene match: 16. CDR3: CASTSREGGAYAQYF. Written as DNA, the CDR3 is TGTGCCAGCACCTCACGGGAGGGCGGGGCCTATGCGCAGTATTTT.

Here the CDR3 DNA reads TGTGCCAGCAGTCTACACAGGGCCACTAATGAAAAACTGTTTTTT. The encoded protein is CASSLHRATNEKLFF. J is TRBJ1-4 and V is TRBV27; tentatively, D is TRBD1 (6 bases). The CDR3 consists of 15 residues. The germline V gene has CDR1 MNHEY and CDR2 SMNVEV (reference sequence). The V end lost 5 bases, the J end lost 2 bases, and 12 bases lay between the germline ends. Based on the CDR3 plus reference TRBV27 and TRBJ1-4, the full variable domain is EAQVTQNPRYLITVTGKKLTVTCSQNMNHEYMSWYRQDPGLGLRQIYYSMNVEVTDKGDVPEGYKVSRKEKRNFPLILESPSPNQTSLYFCASSLHRATNEKLFFGSGTQLSVL.

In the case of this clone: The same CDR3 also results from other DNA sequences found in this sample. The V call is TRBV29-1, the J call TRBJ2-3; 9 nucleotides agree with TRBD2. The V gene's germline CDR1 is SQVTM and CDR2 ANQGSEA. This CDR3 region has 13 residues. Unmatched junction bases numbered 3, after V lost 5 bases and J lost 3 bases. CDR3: CSVSGRLTDTQYF. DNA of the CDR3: TGCAGCGTTAGCGGGAGGTTAACAGATACGCAGTATTTT.

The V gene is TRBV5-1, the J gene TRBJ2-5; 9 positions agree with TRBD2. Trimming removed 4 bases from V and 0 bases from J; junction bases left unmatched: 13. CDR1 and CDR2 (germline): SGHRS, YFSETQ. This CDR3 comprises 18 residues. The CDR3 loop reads CASSPYWVSGSNQETQYF. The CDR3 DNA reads TGCGCCAGCAGCCCCTATTGGGTTAGCGGGAGTAACCAAGAGACCCAGTACTTC.

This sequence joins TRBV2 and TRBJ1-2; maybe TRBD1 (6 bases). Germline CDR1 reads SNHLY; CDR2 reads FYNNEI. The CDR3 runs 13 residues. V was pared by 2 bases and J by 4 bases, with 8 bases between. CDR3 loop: CASSENRAYGYTF. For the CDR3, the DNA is TGTGCCAGCAGTGAAAACAGGGCCTATGGCTACACCTTC.

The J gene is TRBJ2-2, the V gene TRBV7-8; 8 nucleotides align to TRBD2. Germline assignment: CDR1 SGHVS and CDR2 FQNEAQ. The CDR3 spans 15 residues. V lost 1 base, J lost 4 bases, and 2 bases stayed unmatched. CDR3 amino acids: CASSLVGTSTGELFF. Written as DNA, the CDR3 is TGTGCCAGCAGCTTAGTCGGGACTAGCACCGGGGAGCTGTTTTTT.

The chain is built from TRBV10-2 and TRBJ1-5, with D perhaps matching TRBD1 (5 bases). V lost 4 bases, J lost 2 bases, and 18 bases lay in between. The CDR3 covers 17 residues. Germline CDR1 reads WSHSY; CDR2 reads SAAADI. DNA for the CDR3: TGCGCCAGCAGTGGCGTTCAGGGAAGTAGCGGCAATCAGCCCCAGCATTTT. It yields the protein CASSGVQGSSGNQPQHF.

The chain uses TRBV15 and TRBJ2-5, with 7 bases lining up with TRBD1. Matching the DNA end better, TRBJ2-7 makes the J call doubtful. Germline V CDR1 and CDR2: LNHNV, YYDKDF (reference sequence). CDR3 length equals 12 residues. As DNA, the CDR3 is TGTGCCACCAGCCGCAACAGGGGCGAGCAGTACTTC. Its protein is CATSRNRGEQYF.